This T cell receptor beta chain was sequenced in a study of CD8+ T cells in alopecia areata. On the study more broadly: Treated patients were given oral tofacitinib, which was dosed at 5 to 10 mg twice daily.

Following extraction, RNA underwent reverse transcription to cDNA, which served as the sequencing template. The table came from immunoSEQ multiplex PCR; TCRdb's copy has only in-frame clones and leaves some out. Among around 200,000 clones listed, around three fifths were seen once. In its sample, this clone was seen a few times. Its antigen is unidentified. Study conclusions and caveats: Having just one nonresponder leaves the connection between baseline CD8+ expansion and response unresolved.

Trimming cost V 4 bases and J 2 bases; bases outside gene matches: 3. CDR1 and CDR2 from the germline V gene are PRHDT and FYEKMQ (reference sequence). This CDR3 is 14 amino acids long. The treatment denotes: oral pan-JAK inhibitor, 5-10 mg twice daily. Researchers took lesional scalp punch biopsies and peripheral blood from people who were alopecia areata patients. V is TRBV13 and J is TRBJ2-7; the match to TRBD1 covers 9 bases. Here the sequenced sample was CD8+ T cells sorted from blood, taken at week 24, from a patient treated with tofacitinib. This TCR derives from a human donor with alopecia areata. The CDR3: CASSSGTGPYEQYF. The CDR3 DNA reads as TGTGCCAGCAGCTCCGGGACAGGGCCCTACGAGCAGTACTTC.